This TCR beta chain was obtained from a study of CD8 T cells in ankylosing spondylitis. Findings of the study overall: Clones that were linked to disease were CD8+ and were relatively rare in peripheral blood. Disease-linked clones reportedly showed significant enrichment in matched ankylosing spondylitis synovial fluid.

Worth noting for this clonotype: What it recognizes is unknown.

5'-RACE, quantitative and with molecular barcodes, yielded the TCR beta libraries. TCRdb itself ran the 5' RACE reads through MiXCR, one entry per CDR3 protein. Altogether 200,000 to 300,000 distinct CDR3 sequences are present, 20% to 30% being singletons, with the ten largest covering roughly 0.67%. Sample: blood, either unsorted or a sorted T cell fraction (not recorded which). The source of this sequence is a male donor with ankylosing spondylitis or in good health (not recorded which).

The chain's CDR3 is CASSMRGVETQYF. CDR3 sequence (DNA): TGTGCCAGCAGTATGCGGGGGGTCGAGACCCAGTACTTC. This chain joins TRBV12-3 or TRBV12-4 and TRBJ2-5; TRBD2 aligns across 8 bases. This CDR3 has 13 amino acids. Trimming took 5 bases from V and 5 from J; bases not matched to a gene: 4.